This T cell receptor (beta chain) was identified in a study of T cells in Graves' hyperthyroidism and ophthalmopathy. V was cut by 2 bases and J by 5 bases, with 3 bases left in between. Looked up from germline, CDR1 is MNHEY and CDR2 is SVGEGT. CDR3 length: 11 amino acids. RNA transcripts were the template for amplifying TCR beta CDR3 regions. Primed by the HTBI set, a first-round RT-PCR was run on the TCR CDR3. TCRdb fed the multiplex PCR reads into MiXCR, producing one record per CDR3 protein. The sample includes more than 550,000 distinct CDR3 sequences, roughly 20% of them seen just once. This clonotype was counted ten times or more.

Sequencing was done on a sample of blood. This clonotype was obtained from a woman aged 45 to 65 with Graves' hyperthyroidism that later progressed to Graves' ophthalmopathy. The chain joins TRBV6-2 or TRBV6-3 to TRBJ2-5, with D unresolved. CDR3: CASSYTETQYF. The CDR3 DNA sequence: TGTGCCAGCAGTTACACTGAGACCCAGTACTTC.